This is a list of T cell receptor beta chains from one sample in a study of shared clonotypes between healthy human individuals. TCRdb keeps only in-frame clones here, not all; method: immunoSEQ multiplex PCR. The sample records 1.6 million or so clones, around 98.5% being singletons. Sequencing was done on a sample of naive CD4+ T cells sorted from blood. Every receptor here comes from a man younger than 40 in good health. Both conserved end residues are part of each CDR3. Each record gives: D gene, clone size, J gene, V gene, CDR3 protein, CDR3 DNA. D genes are given only for firm matches. Size tells how often a clone was seen (once, few, many) or the class of an expanded clone, and some rows leave it out.

d_gene: NA
abundance: NA
j_gene: TRBJ1-3
v_gene: TRBV29-1
CDR3aa: CSVVEHLSGNTIYF
CDR3nt: TGCAGCGTTGTAGAACACCTCTCTGGAAACACCATATATTTT

d_gene: NA
abundance: NA
j_gene: TRBJ2-1
v_gene: TRBV6-1
CDR3aa: CASSQGQFF
CDR3nt: TGTGCCAGCAGCCAGGGGCAGTTCTTC

d_gene: NA
abundance: NA
j_gene: TRBJ1-1
v_gene: TRBV6-5
CDR3aa: CASSYQKEGNTEAFF
CDR3nt: TGTGCCAGCAGTTACCAGAAAGAGGGCAACACTGAAGCTTTCTTT

d_gene: NA
abundance: NA
j_gene: TRBJ2-3
v_gene: TRBV2
CDR3aa: CASSESGGTDTQYF
CDR3nt: TGTGCCAGCAGTGAGTCGGGAGGCACAGATACGCAGTATTTT

d_gene: NA
abundance: NA
j_gene: TRBJ2-7
v_gene: TRBV19
CDR3aa: CASSRGHIYEQYF
CDR3nt: TGTGCCAGTAGTCGCGGACACATCTACGAGCAGTACTTC

d_gene: TRBD1
abundance: NA
j_gene: TRBJ2-7
v_gene: TRBV28
CDR3aa: CASSWDRVAFRYEQYF
CDR3nt: TGTGCCAGCAGTTGGGACAGGGTCGCGTTTCGCTACGAGCAGTACTTC

d_gene: TRBD2
abundance: once
j_gene: TRBJ2-7
v_gene: TRBV7-2
CDR3aa: CASSHIAGGREQYF
CDR3nt: TGTGCCAGCAGCCATATAGCGGGAGGACGCGAGCAGTACTTC

d_gene: TRBD2
abundance: NA
j_gene: TRBJ2-7
v_gene: TRBV7-9
CDR3aa: CASSLALASGSREQYF
CDR3nt: TGTGCCAGCAGCTTAGCGCTGGCTAGCGGGAGTCGCGAGCAGTACTTC

d_gene: NA
abundance: NA
j_gene: TRBJ2-1
v_gene: TRBV7-2
CDR3aa: CASSHRRGGVGNEQFF
CDR3nt: TGTGCCAGCAGCCACCGTAGAGGCGGAGTTGGGAATGAGCAGTTCTTC

d_gene: TRBD2
abundance: NA
j_gene: TRBJ2-1
v_gene: TRBV11-3
CDR3aa: CASSYYSGSSYNEQFF
CDR3nt: TGTGCCAGCAGCTATTATAGCGGGAGCTCCTACAATGAGCAGTTCTTC

d_gene: TRBD1
abundance: NA
j_gene: TRBJ2-7
v_gene: TRBV27
CDR3aa: CASSRTGDSYEQYF
CDR3nt: TGTGCCAGCAGTAGGACAGGGGACTCCTACGAGCAGTACTTC

d_gene: TRBD2
abundance: NA
j_gene: TRBJ2-1
v_gene: TRBV11-2
CDR3aa: CASSLVAGGNEQFF
CDR3nt: TGTGCCAGCAGCTTAGTTGCGGGAGGGAATGAGCAGTTCTTC

d_gene: TRBD1
abundance: NA
j_gene: TRBJ2-2
v_gene: TRBV7-3
CDR3aa: CASSSGQVVGELFF
CDR3nt: TGTGCCAGCAGCTCCGGACAGGTAGTTGGGGAGCTGTTTTTT

d_gene: NA
abundance: NA
j_gene: TRBJ1-4
v_gene: TRBV6-1
CDR3aa: CASRHESTNEKLFF
CDR3nt: TGTGCCAGCAGGCATGAATCAACTAATGAAAAACTGTTTTTT

d_gene: NA
abundance: NA
j_gene: TRBJ2-5
v_gene: TRBV6-5
CDR3aa: CATLGAGGTQYF
CDR3nt: TGTGCCACCCTAGGGGCTGGAGGGACCCAGTACTTC

d_gene: TRBD2
abundance: NA
j_gene: TRBJ2-1
v_gene: TRBV27
CDR3aa: CASSLRREGEQFF
CDR3nt: TGTGCCAGCAGTTTGCGGCGGGAGGGTGAGCAGTTCTTC

d_gene: TRBD1
abundance: NA
j_gene: TRBJ1-5
v_gene: TRBV18
CDR3aa: CASSPLGQGEQPQHF
CDR3nt: TGTGCCAGCTCACCCCTTGGACAGGGTGAACAGCCCCAGCATTTT

d_gene: NA
abundance: NA
j_gene: TRBJ1-5
v_gene: TRBV10-3
CDR3aa: CAISESNLGGYQPQHF
CDR3nt: TGTGCCATCAGTGAGTCGAATTTGGGCGGGTATCAGCCCCAGCATTTT

d_gene: TRBD1
abundance: NA
j_gene: TRBJ2-3
v_gene: TRBV7-2
CDR3aa: CASSVGQGTDTQYF
CDR3nt: TGTGCCAGCAGCGTCGGACAGGGGACAGATACGCAGTATTTT

d_gene: TRBD1
abundance: NA
j_gene: TRBJ2-7
v_gene: TRBV7-2
CDR3aa: CASSFPQGPRDEQYF
CDR3nt: TGTGCCAGCAGCTTCCCACAGGGGCCGCGGGACGAGCAGTACTTC

d_gene: NA
abundance: NA
j_gene: TRBJ1-1
v_gene: TRBV25-1
CDR3aa: CASMETEMNTEAFF
CDR3nt: TGTGCCAGCATGGAGACAGAAATGAACACTGAAGCTTTCTTT

d_gene: TRBD1
abundance: NA
j_gene: TRBJ1-4
v_gene: TRBV18
CDR3aa: CASSPPGQGGEKLFF
CDR3nt: TGTGCCAGCTCACCACCGGGACAGGGTGGCGAAAAACTGTTTTTT

d_gene: TRBD2
abundance: NA
j_gene: TRBJ2-1
v_gene: TRBV4-3
CDR3aa: CASSQGLAGNEQFF
CDR3nt: TGCGCCAGCAGCCAAGGGCTAGCGGGCAATGAGCAGTTCTTC

d_gene: TRBD1
abundance: NA
j_gene: TRBJ1-1
v_gene: TRBV6-5
CDR3aa: CASRQGNTEAFF
CDR3nt: TGTGCCAGCCGACAGGGGAACACTGAAGCTTTCTTT

d_gene: NA
abundance: NA
j_gene: TRBJ2-1
v_gene: TRBV11-3
CDR3aa: CASSLQSNNEQFF
CDR3nt: TGTGCCAGCAGCTTACAATCGAACAATGAGCAGTTCTTC

d_gene: NA
abundance: once
j_gene: TRBJ1-3
v_gene: TRBV9
CDR3aa: CASSVVPGTRSGNTIYF
CDR3nt: TGTGCCAGCAGCGTTGTTCCCGGGACCCGCTCTGGAAACACCATATATTTT

d_gene: TRBD1
abundance: NA
j_gene: TRBJ1-2
v_gene: TRBV7-9
CDR3aa: CASSYGQGNYGYTF
CDR3nt: TGTGCCAGCAGCTACGGACAGGGAAACTATGGCTACACCTTC

d_gene: NA
abundance: NA
j_gene: TRBJ1-4
v_gene: TRBV14
CDR3aa: CASSHNRELNEKLFF
CDR3nt: TGTGCCAGCAGCCACAACAGGGAACTTAATGAAAAACTGTTTTTT

d_gene: TRBD1
abundance: NA
j_gene: TRBJ1-1
v_gene: TRBV10-1
CDR3aa: CASSERTGGIGTEAFF
CDR3nt: TGCGCCAGCAGTGAGAGGACAGGGGGCATCGGCACTGAAGCTTTCTTT

d_gene: NA
abundance: NA
j_gene: TRBJ2-7
v_gene: TRBV5-3
CDR3aa: CARSCADRGMLHEQYF
CDR3nt: TGTGCCAGAAGTTGTGCAGATAGAGGGATGCTCCACGAGCAGTACTTC

d_gene: NA
abundance: NA
j_gene: TRBJ2-2
v_gene: TRBV18
CDR3aa: CASSPAGSAGELFF
CDR3nt: TGTGCCAGCTCACCGGCAGGGTCGGCCGGGGAGCTGTTTTTT

d_gene: NA
abundance: NA
j_gene: TRBJ2-5
v_gene: TRBV4-1
CDR3aa: CASSQDASTVAGETQYF
CDR3nt: TGCGCCAGCAGCCAAGATGCGTCAACAGTGGCCGGGGAGACCCAGTACTTC

d_gene: NA
abundance: NA
j_gene: TRBJ1-5
v_gene: TRBV28
CDR3aa: CASTADLIQPQHF
CDR3nt: TGTGCCAGCACGGCCGACTTGATCCAGCCCCAGCATTTT

d_gene: NA
abundance: NA
j_gene: TRBJ1-1
v_gene: TRBV5-1
CDR3aa: CASSLGHQDLNTEAFF
CDR3nt: TGCGCCAGCAGCTTGGGTCACCAGGACCTGAACACTGAAGCTTTCTTT

d_gene: TRBD2
abundance: NA
j_gene: TRBJ2-5
v_gene: TRBV6-1
CDR3aa: CASSEGSGSQYF
CDR3nt: TGTGCCAGCAGTGAAGGTAGCGGGTCCCAGTACTTC

d_gene: TRBD1
abundance: NA
j_gene: TRBJ2-7
v_gene: TRBV7-9
CDR3aa: CASSYGQGFEQYF
CDR3nt: TGTGCCAGCAGCTACGGACAGGGGTTCGAGCAGTACTTC

d_gene: TRBD1
abundance: NA
j_gene: TRBJ1-2
v_gene: TRBV5-1
CDR3aa: CASSLEQGAYGYTF
CDR3nt: TGCGCCAGCAGCTTGGAGCAGGGGGCTTATGGCTACACCTTC

d_gene: TRBD1
abundance: NA
j_gene: TRBJ1-1
v_gene: TRBV28
CDR3aa: CASSFRGSNTEAFF
CDR3nt: TGTGCCAGCAGTTTCAGGGGGTCGAACACTGAAGCTTTCTTT

d_gene: NA
abundance: once
j_gene: TRBJ2-1
v_gene: TRBV7-8
CDR3aa: CASSSTWTAYNEQFF
CDR3nt: TGTGCCAGCAGCTCCACGTGGACCGCCTACAATGAGCAGTTCTTC

d_gene: NA
abundance: once
j_gene: TRBJ1-2
v_gene: TRBV7-9
CDR3aa: CASSLVLSGTYGYTF
CDR3nt: TGTGCCAGCAGCTTAGTTTTGTCCGGGACTTATGGCTACACCTTC

d_gene: NA
abundance: NA
j_gene: TRBJ2-6
v_gene: TRBV27
CDR3aa: CASSLFQGSSGANVLTF
CDR3nt: TGTGCCAGCAGTTTATTCCAGGGTAGCTCTGGGGCCAACGTCCTGACTTTC

d_gene: NA
abundance: NA
j_gene: TRBJ1-3
v_gene: TRBV5-6
CDR3aa: CASSPVGGGTIYF
CDR3nt: TGTGCCAGCAGCCCGGTCGGCGGAGGCACCATATATTTT

d_gene: NA
abundance: NA
j_gene: TRBJ2-7
v_gene: TRBV10-3
CDR3aa: CAISGEGFGYEQYF
CDR3nt: TGTGCCATCAGTGGAGAAGGCTTTGGGTACGAGCAGTACTTC

d_gene: NA
abundance: NA
j_gene: TRBJ1-1
v_gene: TRBV6-5
CDR3aa: CASSYLRYTEAFF
CDR3nt: TGTGCCAGCAGTTATTTAAGGTACACTGAAGCTTTCTTT

d_gene: NA
abundance: NA
j_gene: TRBJ1-1
v_gene: TRBV12-5
CDR3aa: CASGHEKNTEAFF
CDR3nt: TGTGCTAGTGGCCACGAGAAAAACACTGAAGCTTTCTTT